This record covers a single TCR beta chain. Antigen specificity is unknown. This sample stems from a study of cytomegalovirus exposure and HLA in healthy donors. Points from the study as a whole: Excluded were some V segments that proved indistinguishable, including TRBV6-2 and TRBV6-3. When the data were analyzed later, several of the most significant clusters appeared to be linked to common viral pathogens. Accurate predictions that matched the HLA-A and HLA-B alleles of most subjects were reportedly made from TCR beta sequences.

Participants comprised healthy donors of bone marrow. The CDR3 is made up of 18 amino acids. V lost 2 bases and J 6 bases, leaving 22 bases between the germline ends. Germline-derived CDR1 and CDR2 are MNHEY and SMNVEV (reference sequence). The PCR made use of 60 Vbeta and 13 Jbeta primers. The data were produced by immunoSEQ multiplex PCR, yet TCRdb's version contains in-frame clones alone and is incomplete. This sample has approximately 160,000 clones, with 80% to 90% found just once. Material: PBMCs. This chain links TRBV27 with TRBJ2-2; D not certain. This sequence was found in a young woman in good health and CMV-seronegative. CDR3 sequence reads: CASSLRPIGAERAGELFF. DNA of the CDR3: TGTGCCAGCAGTTTAAGGCCTATTGGAGCAGAGCGCGCCGGGGAGCTGTTTTTT.